The 4 T cell receptor beta chains listed next were all sequenced from one sample in a study of PD-L1 blockade in urothelial cancer. Time point: pretreatment peripheral blood. Profiled with immunoSEQ multiplex PCR; TCRdb holds only in-frame clones, not every one. The sample lists over 75,000 clones, more than 80% occurring once. The material sequenced was PBMCs, taken around atezolizumab (anti-PD-L1) treatment. All receptors derive from an elderly woman with urothelial cancer.

The J gene is TRBJ1-4, the V gene TRBV11-2, with a weak D call TRBD1 (6 bases). The V and J ends lost 1 base and 0 bases respectively, with 12 bases between them. The CDR3 has 17 amino acids. Germline CDR1 and CDR2: SGHAT and FQNNGV. CDR3 sequence reads: CASSLGLGATTNEKLFF. CDR3 in DNA: TGTGCCAGCAGCTTAGGGCTGGGGGCAACAACTAATGAAAAACTGTTTTTT.

The rearrangement links TRBV28 to TRBJ1-1, with D perhaps matching TRBD1 (5 bases). Germline CDR1 and CDR2: MDHEN and SYDVKM. The CDR3 length is 12 residues. V was pared by 3 bases and J by 7 bases, with 9 bases between. DNA for the CDR3: TGTGCCAGCAGTTTGGCAGGGATTGAAGCTTTCTTT. Translating it yields CASSLAGIEAFF. Filled out from reference TRBV28 and TRBJ1-1, the complete variable domain reads DVKVTQSSRYLVKRTGEKVFLECVQDMDHENMFWYRQDPGLGLRLIYFSYDVKMKEKGDIPEGYSVSREKKERFSLILESASTNQTSMYLCASSLAGIEAFFGQGTRLTVV.

The rearrangement links TRBV29-1 to TRBJ2-1; D may be TRBD1 (5 bases). The CDR3 runs to 13 residues. With 1 base removed from V and 5 bases from J, the gap between germline ends came to 9 bases. CDR1 and CDR2 from the germline V gene are SQVTM and ANQGSEA. CDR3 region: CSVEVGRHNEQFF. Written as DNA, the CDR3 is TGCAGCGTTGAAGTGGGGCGCCACAATGAGCAGTTCTTC.

V gene TRBV11-2 combines with J gene TRBJ2-2, with 13 bases fitting TRBD2. The ends lost 7 bases at V and 7 bases at J; junction bases unmatched: 9. Germline V gene lookup returns CDR1 SGHAT and CDR2 FQNNGV. The CDR3 has 16 amino acids. CDR3 bases: TGTGCCAGCACGGGAACTAGCGGGAGGGTAGGCGGGGAGCTGTTTTTT. It is translated as CASTGTSGRVGGELFF.